The 31 T cell receptor beta chains in this list originate from one sample, sequenced in a study of shared clonotypes between healthy human individuals. Repertoires were generated with immunoSEQ multiplex PCR, while TCRdb's copy carries only in-frame clones and drops some. The sample has approximately 1.9 million clones; 93% are singletons. Positively selected for CCR7, the CD45RO-negative cells used as naive CD8 cells excluded terminally differentiated effector memory CD45RA+ cells. Sequencing was performed on naive CD8+ T cells from PBMCs. All receptors come from a man aged 18-30 years in good health. Some clones in this sample may be carry-over from other donors' samples.

The chain combines TRBV30 with TRBJ1-1, with 8 bases fitting TRBD1. The CDR3 length is 13 residues. Per germline, CDR1 GTSNPN and CDR2 SVGIG (reference sequence). V lost 7 bases and J lost 2; bases outside the gene matches: 6. The CDR3 spells CALNRGFNTEAFF. The CDR3 DNA is TGTGCCTTGAACAGGGGGTTTAACACTGAAGCTTTCTTT.

The chain has TRBV6-6 and TRBJ2-1, with TRBD2 matching over 9 bases. Looked up from germline, CDR1 is MNHNY and CDR2 is SVGAGI (reference sequence). Trimming took 3 bases from V and 13 from J; bases not matched to a gene: 7. The length of the CDR3 is 13 residues. The CDR3 sequence: CASSYGLAGPQFF. CDR3 DNA sequence: TGTGCCAGCAGTTATGGCCTAGCGGGACCCCAGTTCTTC.

This rearrangement joins TRBV7-9 to TRBJ1-1; a weak D match, TRBD1 (5 bases). Trimming stripped 1 base from V and 0 bases from J, with 18 bases between. This CDR3 comprises 18 residues. The germline V gene has CDR1 SEHNR and CDR2 FQNEAQ (reference sequence). The CDR3 DNA sequence: TGTGCCAGCAGCTTAGGAGGCCGCCAGGGAACCATGAACACTGAAGCTTTCTTT. It codes for CASSLGGRQGTMNTEAFF.

Worth noting for this clone: Compared with germline, one end of the junction differs, possibly owing to a read error. The chain recombines TRBV19 with TRBJ2-1; D is unresolved. The CDR3 is 14 residues long. Germline CDR1 and CDR2: LNHDA and SQIVND (reference sequence). The CDR3 is CASSIGLRYSEQFF. In DNA, the CDR3 is TGTGCCAGTAGTATAGGTCTTCGTTACAGTGAGCAGTTCTTC.

The chain combines TRBV7-9 with TRBJ2-7; D not resolved. The germline V gene has CDR1 SEHNR and CDR2 FQNEAQ (reference sequence). The CDR3 loop spans 14 amino acids. The V end lost 1 base, the J end lost 3 bases, and 10 bases lay between the germline ends. The DNA of the CDR3 is TGTGCCAGCAGCTTAGACCTGGGATACTACGAGCAGTACTTC. This codes for CASSLDLGYYEQYF.

The V gene is TRBV29-1, the J gene TRBJ2-2; no clear D gene. The CDR3 sequence is 12 residues long. Germline CDR1 SQVTM, CDR2 ANQGSEA. Trimming left V 5 bases short and J 4 bases short, with 8 bases between. The CDR3 DNA reads as TGCAGCGTTCAGTTTTCCACCGGGGAGCTGTTTTTT. This encodes CSVQFSTGELFF.

The V gene is TRBV9, the J gene TRBJ2-5; the D gene is possibly TRBD1 (5 bases). The length of the CDR3 is 16 residues. With 4 bases removed from V and 5 bases from J, the gap between germline ends came to 21 bases. The germline gives CDR1 SGDLS, CDR2 YYNGEE. The CDR3 loop is CASSSRNQGPSETQYF. In DNA, the CDR3 is TGTGCCAGCAGCTCCCGTAACCAGGGCCCATCGGAGACCCAGTACTTC.

The chain joins TRBV11-2 to TRBJ2-1; possibly TRBD2 for D (6 bases). Trimming stripped 2 bases from V and 2 bases from J, with 22 bases between. This CDR3 has 19 amino acids. Germline CDR1 SGHAT, CDR2 FQNNGV. CDR3 sequence reads: CASSLFLVAGQTPYNEQFF. The CDR3 DNA reads TGTGCCAGCAGCTTATTCCTCGTGGCGGGGCAAACACCCTACAATGAGCAGTTCTTC.

Only a few counts were recorded for this clone. This CDR3 is also generated by other DNA sequences in the sample. V is TRBV7-3 and J is TRBJ2-5, with D unresolved. V was trimmed by 0 bases and J by 0 bases, leaving 5 bases between them. The germline V gene encodes CDR1 SGHTA and CDR2 FQGTGA. This CDR3 has 14 amino acids. The CDR3, as DNA: TGTGCCAGCAGCTTAACGGGCTACCAAGAGACCCAGTACTTC. It codes for CASSLTGYQETQYF.

The V and J genes are TRBV19 and TRBJ2-2; 7 nucleotides match TRBD1. The V segment lost 7 bases and the J segment 2 bases; nucleotides outside the gene matches: 7. The CDR3 is made up of 15 amino acids. Germline CDR1 and CDR2: LNHDA and SQIVND (reference sequence). CDR3: CASTRGQLNTGELFF. The CDR3 DNA reads TGTGCCAGTACGAGGGGGCAATTAAACACCGGGGAGCTGTTTTTT.

The chain employs TRBV15 and TRBJ1-5; tentative D call: TRBD1 (5 bases). The germline V and J ends were trimmed by 3 bases and 5 bases, with 8 bases remaining between them. The CDR3 length is 13 residues. Looked up from germline, CDR1 is LNHNV and CDR2 is YYDKDF (reference sequence). As DNA, the CDR3 is TGTGCCACCAGCAGGGGGCCCTATCAGCCCCAGCATTTT. Encoded protein: CATSRGPYQPQHF.

The chain combines TRBV11-1 with TRBJ2-7, with 10 positions matching TRBD2. Unmatched junction bases numbered 25, after V lost 4 bases and J lost 10 bases. Germline V gives CDR1 SGHAT, CDR2 FQDESV (reference sequence). This CDR3 region has 19 residues. As DNA, the CDR3 is TGTGCCAGCAGCTCGGGGCCCTATAAGCGGGAGGGCCCGATCATCGTCCAGTACTTC. Protein: CASSSGPYKREGPIIVQYF.

This sequence joins TRBV2 and TRBJ2-4, with 8 bases lining up with TRBD2. V trimming: 6 bases; J trimming: 5 bases; junction bases outside the gene matches: 21. Germline V gives CDR1 SNHLY, CDR2 FYNNEI. The CDR3 runs 19 residues. The DNA of the CDR3 is TGTGCCAGCAGCCGGACATGGCTCGGGGGGGATCGAACCGAAAACATTCAGTACTTC. Its protein is CASSRTWLGGDRTENIQYF. The full variable domain, in which reference TRBV2 and TRBJ2-4 provide the parts outside the CDR3, is EPEVTQTPSHQVTQMGQEVILRCVPISNHLYFYWYRQILGQKVEFLVSFYNNEISEKSEIFDDQFSVERPDGSNFTLKIRSTKLEDSAMYFCASSRTWLGGDRTENIQYFGAGTRLSVL.

The chain carries TRBV19 and TRBJ2-5; no definite D call. The V end was cut by 5 bases, the J end by 5 bases, with 9 bases between. Germline V gene lookup returns CDR1 LNHDA and CDR2 SQIVND (reference sequence). This CDR3 comprises 12 residues. The CDR3 here is CASSRPAETQYF. CDR3 bases: TGTGCCAGTAGTCGGCCTGCGGAGACCCAGTACTTC.

The gene calls are TRBV10-3 and TRBJ2-3, with a weak D call TRBD2 (6 bases). CDR3 length equals 17 residues. V was shortened by 0 bases and J by 0 bases, with 13 bases between the two germline ends. In germline, CDR1 is ENHRY, CDR2 SYGVKD. CDR3 bases: TGTGCCATCAGTGAGTCGACAGTGCGGGGTAGCACAGATACGCAGTATTTT. Translated, it gives CAISESTVRGSTDTQYF.

The chain uses TRBV28 and TRBJ1-1; weak D call: TRBD1 (5 bases). V gave up 3 bases and J gave up 0 bases, with 11 bases separating them. The CDR3 length is 15 residues. CDR1 is MDHEN, CDR2 SYDVKM, per germline. In DNA, the CDR3 is TGTGCCAGCAGTTTCCGGCAGGGCATGAACACTGAAGCTTTCTTT. Its translation: CASSFRQGMNTEAFF.

The CDR3 loop is CASSPRMGYPNQPQHF. The CDR3 nucleotides are TGTGCCAGCAGTCCACGTATGGGGTACCCAAATCAGCCCCAGCATTTT. The chain employs TRBV28 and TRBJ1-5, with D unclear. Germline CDR1 and CDR2: MDHEN and SYDVKM. This CDR3 has 16 residues. V was cut by 5 bases and J by 4 bases, with 18 bases left in between.

This chain links TRBV6-5 with TRBJ2-1, with no clear D. The V end lost 9 bases, the J end lost 3 bases, and 12 bases lay between the germline ends. This CDR3 contains 13 residues. CDR1 and CDR2 from the germline V gene are MNHEY and SVGAGI. The CDR3 is CASWSSLYNEQFF. Here the CDR3 DNA reads TGTGCCAGTTGGAGTTCCCTCTACAATGAGCAGTTCTTC.

This chain uses TRBV10-2 with TRBJ1-5; 7 positions agree with TRBD1. The CDR3 contains 13 residues. Germline CDR1 WSHSY, CDR2 SAAADI. V lost 4 bases to trimming and J lost 7 bases; unmatched junction nucleotides: 4. The CDR3 bases are TGCGCCAGCAGTGTAGGGGGCGGACAGCCCCAGCATTTT. The encoded protein is CASSVGGGQPQHF.

Of note for this clone: Compared with germline, one end of the junction differs, possibly owing to a read error. The genes are TRBV2 and TRBJ2-3; 10 nucleotides align to TRBD2. Germline CDR1 reads SNHLY; CDR2 reads FYNNEI. CDR3 length equals 16 residues. DNA of the CDR3: TGTGCCGGCAGTGATTCTAGCGGGAGTTGGTCAGATACGCAGTATTTT. This encodes CAGSDSSGSWSDTQYF.

The gene calls are TRBV9 and TRBJ2-1; D is tentatively TRBD1 or TRBD2 (7 bases each). Germline V lookup: CDR1 SGDLS, CDR2 YYNGEE. The CDR3 loop spans 19 amino acids. V lost 6 bases and J 5 bases, leaving 30 bases between the germline ends. The CDR3 reads CASMPGLPNRGHLDNEQFF. The CDR3 nucleotides read TGTGCCAGCATGCCGGGACTACCGAATAGGGGGCACTTGGACAATGAGCAGTTCTTC.

V usage is TRBV2 and J usage is TRBJ2-1, with 11 bases identical to TRBD2. Per the germline V gene, CDR1 is SNHLY and CDR2 is FYNNEI. The CDR3 loop spans 17 amino acids. Trimming at V came to 5 bases and at J to 2 bases, leaving 8 bases not matched to a gene. The CDR3 here is CASSRAGLAGAYNEQFF. CDR3 nucleotide sequence: TGTGCCAGCAGTCGCGCTGGACTAGCGGGTGCCTACAATGAGCAGTTCTTC.

The chain couples TRBV27 to TRBJ2-1; D possibly corresponds to TRBD2 (6 bases). From germline, CDR1 is MNHEY and CDR2 SMNVEV (reference sequence). The CDR3 has 15 amino acids. Trimming pared 4 bases from V and 4 bases from J, leaving 14 bases between. CDR3 region: CASSSDAGGYNEQFF. In DNA form, the CDR3 reads TGTGCCAGCAGTTCCGACGCCGGAGGGTACAATGAGCAGTTCTTC.

The V gene is TRBV27, the J gene TRBJ2-1; either TRBD1 or TRBD2 may supply D (5 bases each). Germline V gene lookup returns CDR1 MNHEY and CDR2 SMNVEV (reference sequence). This CDR3 has 14 amino acids. Trimming removed 5 bases from V and 6 bases from J, with 14 bases in between. The CDR3 DNA follows: TGTGCCAGCAGTGCCTACCGGGACCCCAATGAGCAGTTCTTC. Residues: CASSAYRDPNEQFF.

The rearrangement joins TRBV13 to TRBJ2-6; 7 nucleotides agree with TRBD2. The ends lost 5 bases at V and 0 bases at J; junction bases unmatched: 4. The CDR3 totals 16 residues. Germline assignment: CDR1 PRHDT and CDR2 FYEKMQ (reference sequence). CDR3 bases: TGTGCCAGCAGCCTTTGGGGGGGCTCTGGGGCCAACGTCCTGACTTTC. Its protein product is CASSLWGGSGANVLTF.

In this sample, this clone turned up once. The gene calls are TRBV4-1 and TRBJ1-2; D is perhaps TRBD1 (5 bases). The CDR3 is 14 amino acids. V was pared by 3 bases and J by 3 bases, with 11 bases between. The germline CDR1 and CDR2 sequences are MGHRA and YSYEKL. In nucleotides, the CDR3 is TGCGCCAGCAGCCACCAAGACAGTTACTATGGCTACACCTTC. As protein: CASSHQDSYYGYTF.

This clone was seen just once. The rearrangement uses TRBV19 and TRBJ2-1; D unresolved. CDR1 LNHDA and CDR2 SQIVND come from the germline V gene (reference sequence). The germline V and J ends were trimmed by 3 bases and 5 bases, with 11 bases remaining between them. The CDR3 totals 14 residues. The DNA of the CDR3 is TGTGCCAGTAGTATTTCCGGATCGAACAATGAGCAGTTCTTC. Translating gives CASSISGSNNEQFF. Filled out from reference TRBV19 and TRBJ2-1, the complete variable domain reads DGGITQSPKYLFRKEGQNVTLSCEQNLNHDAMYWYRQDPGQGLRLIYYSQIVNDFQKGDIAEGYSVSREKKESFPLTVTSAQKNPTAFYLCASSISGSNNEQFFGPGTRLTVL.

The chain has TRBV19 and TRBJ2-1, with D possibly TRBD2 on 6 matching bases. V was trimmed by 3 bases and J by 7 bases, leaving 13 bases between them. This CDR3 contains 14 residues. Germline values: CDR1 LNHDA, CDR2 SQIVND (reference sequence). The CDR3 nucleotides read TGTGCCAGTAGTATTGGTCCCGGGGGTAATGAGCAGTTCTTC. Translating it yields CASSIGPGGNEQFF.

The J gene is TRBJ1-2, the V gene TRBV14; TRBD1 aligns across 7 bases. The CDR3 consists of 13 residues. CDR1 is SGHDN and CDR2 is FVKESK in the germline V gene. V lost 2 bases, J lost 14 bases, and 11 bases stayed unmatched. The CDR3 loop is CASSQTFPGTATF. CDR3 DNA sequence: TGTGCCAGCAGCCAAACATTCCCCGGGACAGCTACCTTC.

The rearrangement links TRBV28 to TRBJ2-1; 8 nucleotides align to TRBD2. With 7 bases clipped from V and 2 bases from J, the junction kept 10 bases outside the gene matches. The CDR3 sequence is 16 residues long. Looked up from germline, CDR1 is MDHEN and CDR2 is SYDVKM. The CDR3 reads CASTLSGTRPYNEQFF. Written as DNA, the CDR3 is TGTGCCAGCACCCTCTCCGGGACTAGACCCTACAATGAGCAGTTCTTC.

The chain joins TRBV7-6 to TRBJ2-7, with 7 bases that match TRBD2. Losses at the gene ends were 0 bases for V and 1 base for J; bases not matched to a gene: 3. The CDR3 totals 15 residues. In germline, CDR1 is SGHVS, CDR2 FNYEAQ. The CDR3 DNA reads as TGTGCCAGCAGCTTAGCACTAGCGAGTTCCTACGAGCAGTACTTC. This sequence encodes CASSLALASSYEQYF.